One sample yielded the 27 T cell receptor beta chains listed below, sequenced in a study of blood T cell repertoires in COVID-19. TCRdb keeps only in-frame clones here, not all; method: immunoSEQ multiplex PCR. The sample lists 59,000 or so clones; 79% were seen once. Input material: peripheral blood. The receptors shown here come from a man between 60 and 75 years old with acute or convalescent COVID-19.

The J gene is TRBJ2-1, the V gene TRBV14, with 8 bases aligning to TRBD2. The CDR3 covers 15 residues. The germline V gene encodes CDR1 SGHDN and CDR2 FVKESK. V was clipped by 3 bases and J by 4 bases; unmatched bases: 5. The CDR3: CASSQWVAGYNEQFF. The CDR3 nucleotides are TGTGCCAGCAGCCAGTGGGTAGCGGGATACAATGAGCAGTTCTTC.

V gene TRBV27 combines with J gene TRBJ1-2; a weak D match, TRBD1 (6 bases). CDR3 length: 13 amino acids. Deletions cut 5 bases from V and 7 bases from J, with 14 bases between. Germline V lookup: CDR1 MNHEY, CDR2 SMNVEV (reference sequence). Written as DNA, the CDR3 is TGTGCCAGCAGTCCCAGGGACACCCGTGGCTACACCTTC. Its protein is CASSPRDTRGYTF.

This clone was seen a few times. This chain connects TRBV7-9 to TRBJ1-4, with TRBD1 matching 7 bases. The germline V gene has CDR1 SEHNR and CDR2 FQNEAQ (reference sequence). V lost 1 base to trimming and J lost 7 bases; unmatched junction nucleotides: 0. There are 13 residues in the CDR3. The CDR3 sequence is CASSLGDSEKLFF. CDR3 bases: TGTGCCAGCAGCTTAGGGGACAGTGAAAAACTGTTTTTT.

The count of this clone is one. V and J are TRBV30 and TRBJ2-7; perhaps TRBD2 as D (5 bases). Trimming stripped 5 bases from V and 4 bases from J, with 9 bases between. In germline, CDR1 is GTSNPN, CDR2 SVGIG (reference sequence). The CDR3 has 11 residues. The CDR3 loop reads CAWGGIYEQYF. DNA for the CDR3: TGTGCCTGGGGAGGTATTTACGAGCAGTACTTC.

The CDR3 loop reads CASSLTRGAGEQPQHF. CDR3 sequence (DNA): TGTGCCAGCAGCTTGACACGGGGGGCCGGGGAGCAGCCCCAGCATTTT. The chain couples TRBV7-8 to TRBJ1-5, with a possible D match to TRBD1 (6 bases). The CDR3 totals 16 residues. Germline V lookup: CDR1 SGHVS, CDR2 FQNEAQ. V lost 3 bases and J lost 7, with 19 bases in between. Complete variable domain (other parts from reference TRBV7-8 and TRBJ1-5): GAGVSQSPRYKVAKRGQDVALRCDPISGHVSLFWYQQALGQGPEFLTYFQNEAQLDKSGLPSDRFFAERPEGSVSTLKIQRTQQEDSAVYLCASSLTRGAGEQPQHFGDGTRLSIL.

This clone was detected once. The chain combines TRBV5-6 with TRBJ1-3; 7 nucleotides align to TRBD1. The germline gives CDR1 SGHDT, CDR2 YYEEEE. The CDR3 sequence is 17 residues long. The V gene end was trimmed by 3 bases and the J gene end by 0 bases; junction bases not matched to a gene: 9. This CDR3 reads CASSYFTGDPSGNTIYF. The CDR3 DNA sequence: TGTGCCAGCAGCTACTTCACAGGGGACCCCTCTGGAAACACCATATATTTT.

The chain has TRBV7-8 and TRBJ1-3; perhaps TRBD1 as D (5 bases). Germline V gene sequence: CDR1 SGHVS, CDR2 FQNEAQ. V lost 4 bases and J 1 base, leaving 17 bases between the germline ends. The CDR3 has 17 amino acids. The CDR3: CASSSRPAPGSGNTIYF. The CDR3 DNA follows: TGTGCCAGCAGCTCTAGGCCTGCACCAGGGTCTGGAAACACCATATATTTT.

J is TRBJ2-7 and V is TRBV27; D gene unclear. Trimming cost V 8 bases and J 0 bases, with 8 bases left between them. This CDR3 has 12 amino acids. In germline, CDR1 is MNHEY, CDR2 SMNVEV (reference sequence). The CDR3 loop is CASGYSSYEQYF. The CDR3 DNA reads as TGTGCCAGCGGCTACAGCTCCTACGAGCAGTACTTC.

This chain links TRBV5-1 with TRBJ2-7, with 8 nucleotides matching TRBD1. The CDR3 spans 16 residues. CDR1 SGHRS and CDR2 YFSETQ come from the germline V gene. The trim removed 0 bases at V and 4 bases at J, leaving 9 bases unmatched. Written as DNA, the CDR3 is TGCGCCAGCAGCTTGGGGACAGGGTATGGTGGTTACGAGCAGTACTTC. Translated, it gives CASSLGTGYGGYEQYF.

The V and J genes are TRBV2 and TRBJ2-7; maybe TRBD2 (5 bases). V was trimmed by 6 bases and J by 5 bases, leaving 14 bases between them. The CDR3 spans 13 residues. Germline V gene lookup returns CDR1 SNHLY and CDR2 FYNNEI. The DNA of the CDR3 is TGTGCCAGCAGCTCTGCACGAGGGAACGAGCAGTACTTC. Its translation: CASSSARGNEQYF.

A few counts support this clone. CDR3 coding DNA: TGTGCCAGCAGACAGGGGGCTATTCAGCCCCAGCATTTT. Translation gives CASRQGAIQPQHF. The chain couples TRBV2 to TRBJ1-5; TRBD1 matches at 9 bases. Trimming at V came to 6 bases and at J to 6 bases, leaving 3 bases not matched to a gene. CDR1 is SNHLY, CDR2 FYNNEI, per germline. The CDR3 is made up of 13 amino acids.

This chain connects TRBV4-3 to TRBJ1-4; D might be TRBD1 (6 bases). The CDR3 is 16 amino acids. The germline V gene has CDR1 LGHNA and CDR2 YSLEER. V lost 4 bases and J 0 bases, leaving 12 bases between the germline ends. The CDR3 protein is CASSRGGGATNEKLFF. The CDR3 DNA reads as TGCGCCAGCAGCCGGGGGGGCGGTGCAACTAATGAAAAACTGTTTTTT.

The chain has TRBV28 and TRBJ2-2, with 9 bases matching TRBD1. This CDR3 comprises 16 residues. The germline CDR1 and CDR2 sequences are MDHEN and SYDVKM. Trimming cost V 6 bases and J 4 bases; bases outside gene matches: 9. The CDR3 DNA follows: TGTGCCAGCAGACGATACAGGGGGCGCGGCACCGGGGAGCTGTTTTTT. Translated, it gives CASRRYRGRGTGELFF.

The chain is built from TRBV2 and TRBJ1-5, with 8 bases lining up with TRBD1. Per germline, CDR1 SNHLY and CDR2 FYNNEI. The ends lost 8 bases at V and 3 bases at J; junction bases unmatched: 9. This CDR3 contains 15 residues. Here the CDR3 DNA reads TGTGCCAGCGGGAAAACAGGGGGAAACAATCAGCCCCAGCATTTT. Translation gives CASGKTGGNNQPQHF.

V is TRBV28 and J is TRBJ1-5, with D uncertain. Between the trimmed V and J ends, which lost 2 bases and 1 base, there was a span of 6 bases. Germline V gene data show CDR1 as MDHEN and CDR2 as SYDVKM. CDR3 length equals 14 residues. The CDR3 DNA follows: TGTGCCAGCAGTTTACTCGGGAGCAATCAGCCCCAGCATTTT. It encodes CASSLLGSNQPQHF. The full variable domain, rest sourced from reference TRBV28 and TRBJ1-5, is DVKVTQSSRYLVKRTGEKVFLECVQDMDHENMFWYRQDPGLGLRLIYFSYDVKMKEKGDIPEGYSVSREKKERFSLILESASTNQTSMYLCASSLLGSNQPQHFGDGTRLSIL.

The V gene is TRBV5-8, the J gene TRBJ2-5; 9 nucleotides match TRBD1. The germline V gene encodes CDR1 SGHTS and CDR2 YDEGEE. J gave up 4 bases and V 0 bases, and 4 bases lay outside the gene matches. The CDR3 sequence is 15 residues long. DNA for the CDR3: TGTGCCAGCAGCTTGGATGGGACAGGGATAGAGACCCAGTACTTC. Its translation: CASSLDGTGIETQYF.

There are a few counts of this clone. Here the CDR3 reads CASSQEATSGAQETQYF. The CDR3 DNA reads as TGTGCCAGCAGCCAAGAGGCGACTAGCGGAGCCCAAGAGACCCAGTACTTC. This chain connects TRBV3-1 (or the pseudogene TRBV3-2) to TRBJ2-5; 9 bases agree with TRBD2. Germline CDR1 reads LGHDT; CDR2 reads YNNKEL (reference sequence). The CDR3 is 17 amino acids. J lost 1 base, V lost 0 bases, and 6 bases had no gene match.

The chain couples TRBV6-2 or TRBV6-3 to TRBJ2-3; the match to TRBD2 covers 7 bases. With V trimmed by 5 bases and J by 3 bases, 11 bases remained unmatched. This CDR3 is 16 amino acids long. Germline V lookup: CDR1 MNHEY, CDR2 SVGEGT. The CDR3 DNA follows: TGTGCCAGCAGTCGGGGGGACCTAGCTGCGACAGATACGCAGTATTTT. Its translation: CASSRGDLAATDTQYF.

The V call is TRBV6-5, the J call TRBJ1-1, with no clear D. The CDR3 loop spans 13 amino acids. The V end was cut by 4 bases, the J end by 0 bases, with 6 bases between. CDR1 and CDR2 (germline): MNHEY, SVGAGI. The CDR3 spells CASSSQMNTEAFF. The CDR3 DNA reads TGTGCCAGCAGTTCCCAGATGAACACTGAAGCTTTCTTT.

The chain carries TRBV27 and TRBJ1-2, with D unclear. Per the germline V gene, CDR1 is MNHEY and CDR2 is SMNVEV (reference sequence). The CDR3 contains 11 residues. With 10 bases removed from V and 1 base from J, the gap between germline ends came to 7 bases. The CDR3 region has the DNA TGTGCCACCCGTTATAACTATGGCTACACCTTC. It translates to CATRYNYGYTF.

This clone was counted only a few times. The chain employs TRBV6-2 or TRBV6-3 and TRBJ2-1; 7 nucleotides match TRBD2. The trim removed 0 bases at V and 8 bases at J, leaving 16 bases unmatched. Germline assignment: CDR1 MNHEY and CDR2 SVGEGT. The CDR3 runs 18 residues. This CDR3 reads CASSYSRAGEPYNHEQFF. CDR3 DNA: TGTGCCAGCAGTTACTCTCGGGCGGGAGAGCCCTATAACCATGAGCAGTTCTTC.

The CDR3, as DNA: TGTGCCAGCAGCCCCGCAACAGCCAATGAAAAACTGTTTTTT. Protein product: CASSPATANEKLFF. V usage is TRBV28 and J usage is TRBJ1-4; D gene ambiguous. This CDR3 has 14 residues. The V end lost 6 bases, the J end lost 5 bases, and 13 bases lay between the germline ends. Germline values: CDR1 MDHEN, CDR2 SYDVKM.

The chain recombines TRBV10-1 with TRBJ2-1; possible D gene TRBD1, 5 bases. The germline V and J ends were trimmed by 0 bases and 10 bases, with 13 bases remaining between them. The V gene's germline CDR1 is WNHNN and CDR2 SYGVQD (reference sequence). There are 14 residues in the CDR3. The DNA of the CDR3 is TGCGCCAGCAGTGAGTCAGAAGGGGCCAGGGAGCAGTTCTTC. This sequence encodes CASSESEGAREQFF.

This rearrangement joins TRBV7-2 to TRBJ1-6, with 7 bases fitting TRBD1. After removal of 6 bases from V and 4 bases from J, the junction contained 6 bases not matched to a gene. From germline, CDR1 is SGHTA and CDR2 FQGNSA. The CDR3 length is 15 residues. The DNA of the CDR3 is TGTGCCAGCAGAGACGACAGGGAGTATAATTCACCCCTCCACTTT. Translating gives CASRDDREYNSPLHF.

This clone is deemed medium-sized. This sequence joins TRBV4-3 and TRBJ2-1; no reliable D call. The CDR3 spans 16 residues. The germline gives CDR1 LGHNA, CDR2 YSLEER. V was pared by 0 bases and J by 9 bases, with 18 bases between. CDR3 bases: TGCGCCAGCAGCCAAGATAGGAGTCGTACGTGGGTTGAGCAGTTCTTC. Translation: CASSQDRSRTWVEQFF.

This clone was counted a few times. The chain recombines TRBV7-3 with TRBJ2-1; 8 bases are a match to TRBD2. The CDR3 runs to 15 residues. V shed 2 bases and J 2 bases; nucleotides not matched to a gene: 2. Germline lookup yields CDR1 SGHTA and CDR2 FQGTGA. CDR3 protein: CASSLLAGPYNEQFF. The DNA of the CDR3 is TGTGCCAGCAGCTTATTAGCGGGACCCTACAATGAGCAGTTCTTC. Full variable domain (outside the CDR3, taken from reference TRBV7-3 and TRBJ2-1): GAGVSQTPSNKVTEKGKYVELRCDPISGHTALYWYRQSLGQGPEFLIYFQGTGAADDSGLPNDRFFAVRPEGSVSTLKIQRTERGDSAVYLCASSLLAGPYNEQFFGPGTRLTVL.

The chain couples TRBV14 to TRBJ2-1, with D maybe TRBD2 (6 bases). The CDR3 consists of 15 residues. V lost 0 bases and J lost 4, with 10 bases in between. CDR1 and CDR2 (germline): SGHDN, FVKESK. The CDR3 spells CASSQDWDSYNEQFF. CDR3 sequence (DNA): TGTGCCAGCAGCCAAGATTGGGACTCGTACAATGAGCAGTTCTTC.